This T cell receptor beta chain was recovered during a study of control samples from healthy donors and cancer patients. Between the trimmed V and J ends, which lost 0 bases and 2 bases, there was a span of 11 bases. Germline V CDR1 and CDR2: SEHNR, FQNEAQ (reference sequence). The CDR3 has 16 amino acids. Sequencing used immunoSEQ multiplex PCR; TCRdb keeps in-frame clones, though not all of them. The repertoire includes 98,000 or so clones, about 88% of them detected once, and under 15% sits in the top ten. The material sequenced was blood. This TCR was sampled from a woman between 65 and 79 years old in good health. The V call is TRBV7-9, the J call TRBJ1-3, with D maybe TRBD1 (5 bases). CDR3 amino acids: CASSLAVGPTGNTIYF. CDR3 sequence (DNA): TGTGCCAGCAGCTTAGCGGTGGGACCCACTGGAAACACCATATATTTT.